Listed below are T cell receptor beta chains from one sample, sequenced in a study of patients and donors after allogeneic stem cell transplantation. MiXCR, run by TCRdb on the RT-PCR reads, gives a single entry per CDR3 protein. The sample shows hundreds of thousands of distinct CDR3 sequences, 13% to 15% of them seen only once. Sequencing was done on a sample of blood, either unsorted or a sorted T cell fraction (not recorded which). All receptors derive from a human donor who was either an allogeneic HSCT recipient or a stem cell or donor lymphocyte infusion donor (not recorded which). It is not recorded whose cells these are; they may come from a transplant donor. Each CDR3 is given with its conserved first and last residue. Fields, in order: D gene, J gene, CDR3 length, V gene, clone size, CDR3 DNA, CDR3 protein. A D gene is named only where the DNA matches it firmly. Some rows have no size entry. The others give once, few or many, or a class for an expanded clone.

D: TRBD2; J: TRBJ2-1; length: 14; V: TRBV19; size: .; DNA: TGTGCCAGTAGTAGACTAGCGGGTTTGAATGAGCAGTTCTTC; CDR3: CASSRLAGLNEQFF
D: TRBD1; J: TRBJ1-5; length: 14; V: TRBV30; size: few; DNA: TGTGCCTGGAGCCTCGGACAGGGGGATCAGCCCCAGCATTTT; CDR3: CAWSLGQGDQPQHF
D: TRBD2; J: TRBJ2-2; length: 18; V: TRBV20-1; size: .; DNA: TGCAGTGCTAGAGATTGGAGGGTGGCGGGGGCGAACACCGGGGAGCTGTTTTTT; CDR3: CSARDWRVAGANTGELFF
D: TRBD1; J: TRBJ1-6; length: 13; V: TRBV7-6; size: few; DNA: TGTGCCAGCAGCTTAACAGGGGGAACACCCCTCCACTTT; CDR3: CASSLTGGTPLHF
D: TRBD2; J: TRBJ2-1; length: 14; V: TRBV20-1; size: few; DNA: TGCAGTGCCCTCCGGGTAGCGGGGGACAATGAGCAGTTCTTC; CDR3: CSALRVAGDNEQFF
D: .; J: TRBJ1-4; length: 13; V: TRBV5-5; size: .; DNA: TGTGCCAGCAGCCCGCACCTGAATGAAAAACTGTTTTTT; CDR3: CASSPHLNEKLFF
D: TRBD2; J: TRBJ2-7; length: 16; V: TRBV12-3/TRBV12-4; size: many; DNA: TGTGCCAGCAGCAACAAGCGGGGGGGATTCTCCTACGAGCAGTACTTC; CDR3: CASSNKRGGFSYEQYF
D: .; J: TRBJ2-5; length: 12; V: TRBV12-3/TRBV12-4; size: many; DNA: TGTGCCAGCAGTTTTTGGCGGGAGACCCAGTACTTC; CDR3: CASSFWRETQYF
D: .; J: TRBJ2-7; length: 12; V: TRBV11-2; size: few; DNA: TGTGCCAGCAGCTTCGGGGTTTACGAGCAGTACTTC; CDR3: CASSFGVYEQYF
D: .; J: TRBJ1-4; length: 15; V: TRBV4-2; size: .; DNA: TGTGCCAGCAGCCAAGTAGGGGTTTCTAATGAAAAACTGTTTTTT; CDR3: CASSQVGVSNEKLFF
D: TRBD2; J: TRBJ2-2; length: 18; V: TRBV5-1; size: few; DNA: TGCGCCAGCAGCTCCCGGGCTAGCGGGAGTTTGGACACCGGGGAGCTGTTTTTT; CDR3: CASSSRASGSLDTGELFF
D: .; J: TRBJ1-2; length: 13; V: TRBV29-1; size: few; DNA: TGCAGCGTTGAACCAGGTATCGTCTATGGCTACACCTTC; CDR3: CSVEPGIVYGYTF
D: .; J: TRBJ1-2; length: 15; V: TRBV12-3/TRBV12-4; size: .; DNA: TGTGCCAGCAGTACATTCAGGGGCCGGGGCTATGGCTACACCTTC; CDR3: CASSTFRGRGYGYTF
D: .; J: TRBJ2-7; length: 15; V: TRBV5-6; size: few; DNA: TGTGCCAGCAGCCCCGACGGGACATTTGGGTACGAGCAGTACTTC; CDR3: CASSPDGTFGYEQYF
D: .; J: TRBJ1-4; length: 14; V: TRBV5-5; size: few; DNA: TGTGCCAGCAGCTTGAGGGACCTAAATGAAAAACTGTTTTTT; CDR3: CASSLRDLNEKLFF
D: TRBD2; J: TRBJ2-7; length: 16; V: TRBV20-1; size: .; DNA: TGCAGTGCCACGCCACGGGGACTAGCGGGCAACCACGAGCAGTACTTC; CDR3: CSATPRGLAGNHEQYF
D: TRBD1; J: TRBJ2-7; length: 16; V: TRBV3-1; size: few; DNA: TGTGCCAGCAGTACGTGGGGGCCAGGGGGCGTCGACGAGCAGTACTTC; CDR3: CASSTWGPGGVDEQYF
D: .; J: TRBJ1-6; length: 13; V: TRBV6-6; size: .; DNA: TGTGCCAGCAGTCAGGGTCTCGATTCACCCCTCCACTTT; CDR3: CASSQGLDSPLHF
D: TRBD1; J: TRBJ1-1; length: 15; V: TRBV20-1; size: .; DNA: TGCAGTGCTAGAGATCTGAGGGACAGAAACACTGAAGCTTTCTTT; CDR3: CSARDLRDRNTEAFF
D: .; J: TRBJ2-5; length: 15; V: TRBV5-1; size: few; DNA: TGCGCCAGCAGCTTGGCCTTGGGGGGCGAAGAGACCCAGTACTTC; CDR3: CASSLALGGEETQYF
D: .; J: TRBJ2-3; length: 14; V: TRBV25-1; size: .; DNA: TGTGCCAGCAGTGAGTGGCAGGTCACAGATACGCAGTATTTT; CDR3: CASSEWQVTDTQYF
D: TRBD2; J: TRBJ2-5; length: 14; V: TRBV7-8; size: many; DNA: TGTGCCAGCAGCTTAGCGACTAGCGGGAAGGACCAGTACTTC; CDR3: CASSLATSGKDQYF
D: TRBD1; J: TRBJ2-3; length: 15; V: TRBV2; size: few; DNA: TGTGCCAGCAGAACGGGACAGGGGCCCACAGATACGCAGTATTTT; CDR3: CASRTGQGPTDTQYF
D: .; J: TRBJ2-1; length: 14; V: TRBV7-3; size: .; DNA: TGTGCCAGCAGCTTAGCGGGGGCTCAAAGTGAGCAGTTCTTC; CDR3: CASSLAGAQSEQFF
D: .; J: TRBJ2-2; length: 14; V: TRBV20-1; size: many; DNA: TGCAGTGCTCCCAGGGCAACGAACACCGGGGAGCTGTTTTTT; CDR3: CSAPRATNTGELFF
D: .; J: TRBJ1-5; length: 15; V: TRBV3-1; size: many; DNA: TGTGCCAGCAGCCCGACAGTTCATAGCAATCAGCCCCAGCATTTT; CDR3: CASSPTVHSNQPQHF
D: .; J: TRBJ1-1; length: 12; V: TRBV29-1; size: many; DNA: TGCAGCGGAGCGAGCGGTGGCACTGAAGCTTTCTTT; CDR3: CSGASGGTEAFF
D: TRBD1; J: TRBJ2-7; length: 15; V: TRBV27; size: .; DNA: TGTGCCAGCAGTTTTACCCCGGGACAGGGAAACGAGCAGTACTTC; CDR3: CASSFTPGQGNEQYF
D: .; J: TRBJ1-1; length: 15; V: TRBV5-1; size: few; DNA: TGCGCCAGCAGCTTGGACGGACGGTCGAACACTGAAGCTTTCTTT; CDR3: CASSLDGRSNTEAFF
D: .; J: TRBJ2-7; length: 15; V: TRBV6-1; size: many; DNA: TGTGCCAGCAGTGAAGCGCCACAGGGTATCTACGAGCAGTACTTC; CDR3: CASSEAPQGIYEQYF
D: .; J: TRBJ2-3; length: 14; V: TRBV20-1; size: few; DNA: TGCAGTGCGAAAAGGCCGAGGGAAGCAGATACGCAGTATTTT; CDR3: CSAKRPREADTQYF
D: .; J: TRBJ2-1; length: 15; V: TRBV5-1; size: .; DNA: TGCGCCAGCAGCTTGGAGCAGAGCTCCTACAATGAGCAGTTCTTC; CDR3: CASSLEQSSYNEQFF
D: TRBD1; J: TRBJ1-2; length: 16; V: TRBV4-2; size: many; DNA: TGTGCCAGCAGCCCCTCGTCGGGGACAGCTAACTATGGCTACACCTTC; CDR3: CASSPSSGTANYGYTF
D: .; J: TRBJ2-1; length: 13; V: TRBV5-5; size: few; DNA: TGTGCCAGCCAACTCAGGGGTTGGAATGAGCAGTTCTTC; CDR3: CASQLRGWNEQFF
D: TRBD2; J: TRBJ2-3; length: 15; V: TRBV30; size: few; DNA: TGTGCCTGGAGCCGGGGAGCGGGAAGCACAGATACGCAGTATTTT; CDR3: CAWSRGAGSTDTQYF
D: .; J: TRBJ1-5; length: 15; V: TRBV20-1; size: few; DNA: TGCAGTGCTCGCCCACAGGTGGACGACAATCAGCCCCAGCATTTT; CDR3: CSARPQVDDNQPQHF
D: .; J: TRBJ1-2; length: 14; V: TRBV30; size: few; DNA: TGTGCCTGGAGTGTACAGAGACTTGGGTATGGCTACACCTTC; CDR3: CAWSVQRLGYGYTF
D: .; J: TRBJ2-3; length: 10; V: TRBV12-3/TRBV12-4; size: many; DNA: TGTGCCAGCAGTTTAATAAGGCAGTATTTT; CDR3: CASSLIRQYF
D: .; J: TRBJ1-1; length: 12; V: TRBV18; size: .; DNA: TGTGCCAGCTCGACCGGGGGTCCTGAAGCTTTCTTT; CDR3: CASSTGGPEAFF
D: .; J: TRBJ2-2; length: 16; V: TRBV29-1; size: many; DNA: TGCAGCGTTCCGGGCGTGGGTAGCTGGAACACCGGGGAGCTGTTTTTT; CDR3: CSVPGVGSWNTGELFF
D: .; J: TRBJ2-6; length: 14; V: TRBV5-1; size: .; DNA: TGCGCCAGCAGCTTGAAGTCTGGGGCCAACGTCCTGACTTTC; CDR3: CASSLKSGANVLTF
D: .; J: TRBJ1-1; length: 14; V: TRBV4-1; size: many; DNA: TGCGCCAGCAGCCAAGTGGGGGGTTGGACTGAAGCTTTCTTT; CDR3: CASSQVGGWTEAFF